The 19 T cell receptor beta chains presented below share a single source sample, sequenced in a study of T cells in Graves' hyperthyroidism and ophthalmopathy (dated by TCRdb to between 2018 and 2021). The library was built by means of multiplex PCR. Sequenced using an Illumina HiSeq 2000. TCR beta CDR3 regions were amplified from RNA transcripts. A first-round RT-PCR of the TCR CDR3 used the HTBI primer set with the Qiagen OneStep RT-PCR kit. TCRdb reprocessing: public reads trimmed at Q25 with fastp, clones called with MiXCR, in-frame beta chains kept. Rows matching on CDR3 protein sequence are summarized as one entry with the most common DNA and genes. Here the sample has more than 650,000 distinct CDR3 sequences; 14% occur a single time. The top ten hold roughly a tenth of the sample. Sequenced input: blood. These TCRs come from a woman between 18 and 29 years old with Graves' hyperthyroidism.

This clonotype was detected ten times or more. The rearrangement uses TRBV12-3 or TRBV12-4 and TRBJ2-2, with D unresolved. CDR3 size: 11 residues. V was pared by 6 bases and J by 6 bases, with 5 bases between. The CDR3 DNA sequence: TGTGCCAGCAGGCTCGCCGGGGAGCTGTTTTTT. Its translation is CASRLAGELFF.

In its sample, this clonotype was seen many times. The CDR3 bases are TGTGCCAGCTACCTCAGGTCCATGAACACTGAAGCTTTCTTT. It translates to CASYLRSMNTEAFF. The rearrangement joins TRBV2 to TRBJ1-1, with D uncertain. The CDR3 spans 14 residues. Germline-derived CDR1 and CDR2 are SNHLY and FYNNEI. Trimming removed 8 bases at V and 0 bases at J, with 13 bases between.

This chain joins TRBV24-1 and TRBJ2-7, with 9 bases that match TRBD2. Losses at the gene ends were 3 bases for V and 4 bases for J; bases not matched to a gene: 6. Germline values: CDR1 KGHDR, CDR2 SFDVKD. The CDR3 is 15 amino acids. CDR3 nucleotides: TGTGCCACCAGTGATCAGCCTAGCGGGGTGTACGAGCAGTACTTC. Amino acid sequence: CATSDQPSGVYEQYF.

Ten or more counts support this clonotype. The rearrangement joins TRBV24-1 to TRBJ2-5, with 8 bases lining up with TRBD1. The CDR3 is 15 amino acids. The germline V gene has CDR1 KGHDR and CDR2 SFDVKD. V lost 4 bases, J lost 3 bases, and 6 bases stayed unmatched. The CDR3 loop is CATSDPGQVKETQYF. DNA for the CDR3: TGTGCCACCAGTGACCCGGGACAGGTGAAAGAGACCCAGTACTTC.

This clonotype was seen a few times. The J gene is TRBJ1-5, the V gene TRBV6-1, with D uncertain. The CDR3 covers 13 residues. Germline loops: CDR1 MNHNS, CDR2 SASEGT. V was cut by 7 bases and J by 7 bases, with 14 bases left in between. The CDR3: CASTLKRGQPQHF. The CDR3 nucleotides are TGTGCCAGCACCCTAAAACGGGGACAGCCCCAGCATTTT.

This clonotype was recorded many times. Written as DNA, the CDR3 is TGTGCCTTCTCCGGGACTAGCGGGGGAAGCTCCTACGAGCAGTACTTC. Its translation: CAFSGTSGGSSYEQYF. This chain uses TRBV30 with TRBJ2-7, with 14 bases fitting TRBD2. The germline gives CDR1 GTSNPN, CDR2 SVGIG (reference sequence). With V trimmed by 7 bases and J by 0 bases, 8 bases remained unmatched. CDR3 length equals 16 residues.

The CDR3 DNA reads TGTGCCAGCAGCCCCCCGGCGGCGCCCCCGGGCACCTTC. This translates into CASSPPAAPPGTF. The rearrangement joins TRBV9 to TRBJ1-2; no reliable D call. The germline gives CDR1 SGDLS, CDR2 YYNGEE. Trimming cost V 4 bases and J 13 bases, with 20 bases left between them. This CDR3 spans 13 amino acids.

The rearrangement uses TRBV27 and TRBJ2-7; 15 bases align to TRBD2. With the DNA end fitting TRBJ2-1 better, the J assignment may be wrong. Germline lookup yields CDR1 MNHEY and CDR2 SMNVEV (reference sequence). This CDR3 has 17 residues. The CDR3 DNA follows: TGTGCCAGCAGCCCCGGGACTAGCGGGAGGTACACCTACGAGCAGTTCTTC. It codes for CASSPGTSGRYTYEQFF.

This clonotype has ten or more counts. The rearrangement joins TRBV20-1 to TRBJ2-1; weak D call: TRBD2 (6 bases). Germline V gene data show CDR1 as DFQATT and CDR2 as SNEGSKA (reference sequence). The CDR3 totals 15 residues. Trimming took off 0 bases at V and 2 bases at J, with 11 bases between the two ends. Written as DNA, the CDR3 is TGCAGTGCTAGAGATTTCAAGCGGGCCTACAATGAGCAGTTCTTC. It encodes CSARDFKRAYNEQFF.

This clonotype was picked up many times. This sequence joins TRBV12-3 or TRBV12-4 and TRBJ1-1; 7 bases match TRBD1. This CDR3 is 16 amino acids long. With V trimmed by 6 bases and J by 0 bases, 10 bases remained unmatched. The CDR3 DNA reads TGTGCCAGCAGCTTGGAGACAGGGACGATGAACACTGAAGCTTTCTTT. Translated, it gives CASSLETGTMNTEAFF.

This clonotype showed up many times. V is TRBV2 and J is TRBJ2-6; TRBD2 matches at 8 bases. This CDR3 region has 19 residues. J lost 0 bases, V lost 3 bases, and 10 bases had no gene match. Germline V lookup: CDR1 SNHLY, CDR2 FYNNEI. DNA for the CDR3: TGTGCCAGCAGTGAGAAGCGGGAGACACGTTACTCTGGGGCCAACGTCCTGACTTTC. It translates to CASSEKRETRYSGANVLTF.

This clonotype was seen ten or more times. The rearrangement links TRBV20-1 to TRBJ2-5; 9 bases map to TRBD2. Germline CDR1 reads DFQATT; CDR2 reads SNEGSKA (reference sequence). The CDR3 length is 17 residues. V lost 2 bases, J lost 1 base, and 11 bases stayed unmatched. CDR3 in DNA: TGCAGTGCTAGAACACTAGCGGGCCCCCGGGGCCAAGAGACCCAGTACTTC. Protein product: CSARTLAGPRGQETQYF.

This clonotype was recorded many times. CDR3 amino acids: CSAGFGSGDNNEQFF. The CDR3 DNA follows: TGCAGTGCCGGCTTTGGTAGCGGAGACAACAATGAGCAGTTCTTC. The V call is TRBV20-1, the J call TRBJ2-1; D may be TRBD2 (6 bases). This CDR3 region has 15 residues. The V and J ends lost 6 bases and 5 bases respectively, with 20 bases between them. Per the germline V gene, CDR1 is DFQATT and CDR2 is SNEGSKA (reference sequence).

This clonotype was seen more than once but under ten times. This may stem from a read error, because a much larger clone lies one nucleotide away. The V call is TRBV13, the J call TRBJ2-3; 10 bases are a match to TRBD2. With V trimmed by 7 bases and J by 0 bases, 10 bases remained unmatched. CDR1 PRHDT and CDR2 FYEKMQ come from the germline V gene (reference sequence). The CDR3 has 17 amino acids. This CDR3 is CASKASGRGPSTDTQYF. CDR3 DNA sequence: TGTGCCAGCAAAGCTAGCGGGAGAGGGCCTAGCACAGATACGCAGTATTTT.

This clonotype was seen at least ten times. This chain connects TRBV2 to TRBJ2-2; weak D call: TRBD2 (6 bases). Germline CDR1 SNHLY, CDR2 FYNNEI. V was shortened by 6 bases and J by 3 bases, with 14 bases between the two germline ends. CDR3 length equals 15 residues. The CDR3 protein is CASRRLEFDTGELFF. The CDR3 coding sequence is TGTGCCAGCAGACGACTAGAGTTTGACACCGGGGAGCTGTTTTTT.

This clonotype appeared many times. V and J are TRBV11-2 and TRBJ2-1; 10 nucleotides line up with TRBD1. Germline values: CDR1 SGHAT, CDR2 FQNNGV. The V and J ends lost 5 bases and 9 bases, in that order; junction bases with no gene match: 13. The CDR3 has 16 amino acids. The CDR3 DNA reads TGTGCCAGCAGCCGAGGGACAGGGGATAGTATTGGTGAGCAGTTCTTC. This gives the protein CASSRGTGDSIGEQFF.

The chain recombines TRBV27 with TRBJ2-1; 7 bases are a match to TRBD1. V gave up 5 bases and J gave up 7 bases; unmatched junction bases: 8. This CDR3 contains 14 residues. Looked up from germline, CDR1 is MNHEY and CDR2 is SMNVEV (reference sequence). CDR3 residues: CASSPGTDGNEQFF. The CDR3 coding sequence is TGTGCCAGCAGTCCCGGGACAGATGGAAATGAGCAGTTCTTC.

The CDR3 spells CSARGELAKNIQYF. CDR3 coding DNA: TGCAGTGCTAGAGGGGAACTAGCCAAAAACATTCAGTACTTC. The chain employs TRBV20-1 and TRBJ2-4; D ambiguous. The CDR3 covers 14 residues. Trimming took 1 base from V and 0 from J, leaving 7 bases between them. Germline assignment: CDR1 DFQATT and CDR2 SNEGSKA (reference sequence).

This clonotype came up many times. The chain uses TRBV18 and TRBJ1-1; no reliable D call. CDR1 and CDR2 (germline): KGHSH, LQKENI. V was cut by 4 bases and J by 0 bases, with 9 bases left in between. The CDR3 runs 14 residues. The CDR3 here is CASSRGGLNTEAFF. The CDR3 DNA sequence: TGTGCCAGCTCACGGGGTGGGCTGAACACTGAAGCTTTCTTT.